This record looks at one T cell receptor (beta chain) sequence and its context. The data are from a study of blood T cell repertoires in COVID-19. TCRdb's copy holds only in-frame clones and misses some; the assay was immunoSEQ multiplex PCR. Of about 150,000 clones detected, 70% to 90% appear once; the ten largest clones hold roughly 8%. CDR1 and CDR2 (germline): LNHDA, SQIVND (reference sequence). This CDR3 contains 15 residues. J was trimmed by 5 bases and V by 6 bases; bases with no gene match: 7. The chain employs TRBV19 and TRBJ2-1; 10 bases match TRBD2. The sequencing sample was made of peripheral blood. The sequence was collected from a woman aged 55 to 70 with COVID-19, enrolled during active disease. The DNA for the CDR3 is TGTGCCAGTAGGGGCGGGACTAGCGCCAACAATGAGCAGTTCTTC. This codes for CASRGGTSANNEQFF.